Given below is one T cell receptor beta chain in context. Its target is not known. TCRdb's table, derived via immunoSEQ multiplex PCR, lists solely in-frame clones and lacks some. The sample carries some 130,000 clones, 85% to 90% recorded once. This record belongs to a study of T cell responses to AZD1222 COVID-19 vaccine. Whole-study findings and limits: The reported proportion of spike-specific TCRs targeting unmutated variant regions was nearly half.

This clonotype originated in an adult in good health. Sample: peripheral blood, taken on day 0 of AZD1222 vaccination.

CDR3 DNA sequence: TGTGCCAGCAGCTTAAGGGTCAGGAACACCGGGGAGCTGTTTTTT. This translates into CASSLRVRNTGELFF. The chain couples TRBV7-3 to TRBJ2-2; D is unresolved. The germline CDR1 and CDR2 sequences are SGHTA and FQGTGA. CDR3 size: 15 residues. Trimming cost V 1 base and J 1 base, with 7 bases left between them.